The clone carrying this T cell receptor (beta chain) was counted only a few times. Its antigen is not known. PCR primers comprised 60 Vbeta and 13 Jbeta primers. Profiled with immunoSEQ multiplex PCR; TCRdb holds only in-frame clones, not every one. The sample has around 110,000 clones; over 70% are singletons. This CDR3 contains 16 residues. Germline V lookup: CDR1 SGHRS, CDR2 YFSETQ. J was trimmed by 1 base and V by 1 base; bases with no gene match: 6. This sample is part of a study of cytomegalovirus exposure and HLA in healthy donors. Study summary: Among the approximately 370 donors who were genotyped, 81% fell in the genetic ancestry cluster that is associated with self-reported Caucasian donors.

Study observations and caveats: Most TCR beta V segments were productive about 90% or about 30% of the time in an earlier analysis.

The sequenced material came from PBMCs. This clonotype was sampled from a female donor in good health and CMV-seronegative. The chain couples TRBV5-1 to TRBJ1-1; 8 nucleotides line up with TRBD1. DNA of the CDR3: TGCGCCAGCAGCTTGTTCTCCGGGACAGGGAACACTGAAGCTTTCTTT. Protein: CASSLFSGTGNTEAFF.